Sequencing of this T cell receptor (beta chain) was carried out in a study of CD8+ T cells in alopecia areata. Study-wide findings and caveats: Elevated clonality characterized lesional scalp relative to normal scalp, particularly in alopecia totalis/universalis. Scalp samples also contribute reads from the resident alphabeta T cells found in normal skin.

About this clone itself: Its antigen is unknown.

Sorting separated CD4+ and CD8+ T cells out of PBMCs. Following extraction, RNA underwent reverse transcription to cDNA, which served as the sequencing template. Repertoires were generated with immunoSEQ multiplex PCR, while TCRdb's copy carries only in-frame clones and drops some. The sample has some 150,000 clones; less than 65% are singletons. The CDR3 consists of 13 residues. Trimming removed 0 bases at V and 3 bases at J, with 6 bases between. CDR1 is SGHDT, CDR2 YYEEEE, per germline. This chain links TRBV5-6 with TRBJ2-5; D remains unclear. Sequencing was done on a sample of CD8+ T cells sorted from blood. The TCR originated in a human donor in good health. The CDR3 sequence: CASSLGAEETQYF. The CDR3 DNA reads as TGTGCCAGCAGCTTGGGGGCAGAAGAGACCCAGTACTTC.